The T cell receptor beta chain described here comes from a study of blood T cell repertoires in COVID-19. Data came from immunoSEQ multiplex PCR; TCRdb stores just in-frame clones and leaves some out. The sample has 200,000 to 250,000 clones, more than 80% seen once. The CDR3 has 15 residues. The trim removed 0 bases at V and 3 bases at J, leaving 5 bases unmatched. The germline gives CDR1 MGHRA, CDR2 YSYEKL. The sequence came from a woman in her thirties with COVID-19, enrolled during active disease. Sequencing was performed on peripheral blood. The chain joins TRBV4-1 to TRBJ2-7; 7 nucleotides agree with TRBD2. The DNA of the CDR3 is TGCGCCAGCAGCCAAGATTCGCGGGAGTACTACGAGCAGTACTTC. Amino acid sequence: CASSQDSREYYEQYF.